Sequencing of this T cell receptor beta chain was carried out in a study of T cells in Graves' hyperthyroidism and ophthalmopathy. The trim removed 3 bases at V and 4 bases at J, leaving 2 bases unmatched. This CDR3 spans 14 amino acids. Germline-derived CDR1 and CDR2 are MDHEN and SYDVKM. Stable Graves' hyperthyroidism denoted no ophthalmopathy progression over 18 months. The PBMCs had their origin in 7.5 to 10 ml of fresh peripheral blood. There were TCR beta CDR3 regions amplified from RNA transcripts. A first-round RT-PCR of the TCR CDR3 used the HTBI primer set. TCRdb re-derived calls from the multiplex PCR reads in MiXCR, one entry per CDR3 protein. The sample includes hundreds of thousands of distinct CDR3 sequences, roughly 15% seen only once; the top ten take 3.5% to 4%. The sample holds many counts of this clonotype.

The sequence was obtained from a woman in her thirties with Graves' hyperthyroidism. Sequencing was done on a sample of blood. V usage is TRBV28 and J usage is TRBJ2-2, with 7 nucleotides matching TRBD1. Here the CDR3 DNA reads TGTGCCAGCAGTTTTTCAGGGGGCACCGGGGAGCTGTTTTTT. Protein product: CASSFSGGTGELFF.